Following are 6 T cell receptor beta chains from one sample sequenced in a study of shared clonotypes between healthy human individuals. Here immunoSEQ multiplex PCR was the method, and the copy in TCRdb shows in-frame clones only, minus some. Counted here are approximately 740,000 clones, about 92% occurring once; the ten biggest clones make up approximately 25%. CD45RO-negative, CCR7-positively selected cells formed the naive CD8 fraction, excluding terminally differentiated effector memory CD45RA+ cells. Sequenced input: naive CD8+ T cells sorted from blood. These receptors came from a man in his thirties or forties in good health.

As regards this clone: This sample includes further DNA sequences coding for the same CDR3. The rearrangement joins TRBV9 to TRBJ1-4; D is uncertain. Germline loops: CDR1 SGDLS, CDR2 YYNGEE. V lost 0 bases and J 5 bases, leaving 5 bases between the germline ends. The CDR3 contains 13 residues. CDR3 residues: CASSVGGNEKLFF. CDR3 nucleotides: TGTGCCAGCAGCGTAGGAGGGAATGAAAAACTGTTTTTT.

Comments on this clone: Other DNA sequences in this sample translate to the same CDR3. This sequence joins TRBV5-1 and TRBJ2-7; perhaps TRBD1 as D (5 bases). This CDR3 is 12 amino acids long. Trimming removed 1 base from V and 5 bases from J, with 7 bases in between. CDR1 is SGHRS, CDR2 YFSETQ, per germline. CDR3 loop: CASSLLGDEQYF. CDR3 bases: TGCGCCAGCAGCTTGTTAGGGGACGAGCAGTACTTC.

Remarks on this clone: With a far larger clone one base away, a read error is the likely cause. This chain joins TRBV6-1 and TRBJ2-7; no clear D gene. V was pared by 5 bases and J by 2 bases, with 4 bases between. The germline V gene has CDR1 MNHNS and CDR2 SASEGT. CDR3 length: 11 amino acids. The CDR3: CASSSTYEQYF. For the CDR3, the DNA is TGTGCCAGCAGTTCAACCTACGAGCAGTACTTC.

The CDR3 DNA reads as TGTGCCAGCATCGACCAAGGACTGCTTAATGAAAAACTGTTTTTT. Translation: CASIDQGLLNEKLFF. The V call is TRBV7-9, the J call TRBJ1-4, with D unclear. The CDR3 consists of 15 residues. Trimming stripped 7 bases from V and 4 bases from J, with 16 bases between. CDR1 and CDR2 (germline): SEHNR, FQNEAQ (reference sequence).

The chain has TRBV11-2 and TRBJ1-1; D not certain. Trimming removed 3 bases at V and 4 bases at J, with 18 bases between. Per the germline V gene, CDR1 is SGHAT and CDR2 is FQNNGV. The CDR3 extends over 16 amino acids. The DNA of the CDR3 is TGTGCCAGCAGCTTGGAAATTGGAGGAGAGTCCACTGAAGCTTTCTTT. Amino acid sequence: CASSLEIGGESTEAFF.

The rearrangement uses TRBV11-2 and TRBJ1-1, with 9 positions matching TRBD1. Germline V gene lookup returns CDR1 SGHAT and CDR2 FQNNGV. CDR3 length: 14 amino acids. V lost 3 bases, J lost 9 bases, and 8 bases stayed unmatched. CDR3: CASSLSRDRAQAFF. CDR3 sequence (DNA): TGTGCCAGCAGCTTGTCCCGGGACAGGGCTCAAGCTTTCTTT.